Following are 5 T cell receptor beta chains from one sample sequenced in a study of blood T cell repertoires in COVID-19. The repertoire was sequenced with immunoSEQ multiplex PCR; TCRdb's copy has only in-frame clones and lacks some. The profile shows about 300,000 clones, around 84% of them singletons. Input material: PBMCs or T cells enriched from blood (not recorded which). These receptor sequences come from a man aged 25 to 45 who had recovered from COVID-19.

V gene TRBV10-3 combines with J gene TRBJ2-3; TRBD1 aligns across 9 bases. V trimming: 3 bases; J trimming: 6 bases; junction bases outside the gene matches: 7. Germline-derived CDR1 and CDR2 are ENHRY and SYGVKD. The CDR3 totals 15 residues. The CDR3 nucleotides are TGTGCCATCAGTGAACCGGGACAGGGCTCTGATACGCAGTATTTT. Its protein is CAISEPGQGSDTQYF.

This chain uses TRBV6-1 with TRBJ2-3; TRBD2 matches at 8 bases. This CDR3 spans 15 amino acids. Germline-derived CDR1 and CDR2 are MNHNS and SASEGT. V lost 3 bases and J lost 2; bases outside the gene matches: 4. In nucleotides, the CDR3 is TGTGCCAGCAGTGAGGCACTAGCGGACACAGATACGCAGTATTTT. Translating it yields CASSEALADTDTQYF.

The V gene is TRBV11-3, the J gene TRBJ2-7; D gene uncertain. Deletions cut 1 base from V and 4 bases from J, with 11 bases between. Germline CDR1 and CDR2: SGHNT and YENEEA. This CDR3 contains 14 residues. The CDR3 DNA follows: TGTGCCAGCAGCTTAGGGTGGCAGGTTTACGAGCAGTACTTC. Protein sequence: CASSLGWQVYEQYF.

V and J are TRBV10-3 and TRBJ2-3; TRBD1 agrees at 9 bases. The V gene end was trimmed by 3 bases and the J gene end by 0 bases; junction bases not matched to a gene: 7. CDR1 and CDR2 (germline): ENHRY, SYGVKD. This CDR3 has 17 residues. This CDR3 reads CAISDSGDRVSTDTQYF. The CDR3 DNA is TGTGCCATCAGTGACTCGGGGGACAGGGTCAGCACAGATACGCAGTATTTT.

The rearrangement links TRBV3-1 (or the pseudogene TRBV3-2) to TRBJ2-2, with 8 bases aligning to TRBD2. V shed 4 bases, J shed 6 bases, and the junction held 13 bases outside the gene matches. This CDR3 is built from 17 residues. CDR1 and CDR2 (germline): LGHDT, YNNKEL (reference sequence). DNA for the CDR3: TGTGCCAGCAGCCGCCTGGGGGGGACTAGTCAACCCGGGGAGCTGTTTTTT. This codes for CASSRLGGTSQPGELFF.